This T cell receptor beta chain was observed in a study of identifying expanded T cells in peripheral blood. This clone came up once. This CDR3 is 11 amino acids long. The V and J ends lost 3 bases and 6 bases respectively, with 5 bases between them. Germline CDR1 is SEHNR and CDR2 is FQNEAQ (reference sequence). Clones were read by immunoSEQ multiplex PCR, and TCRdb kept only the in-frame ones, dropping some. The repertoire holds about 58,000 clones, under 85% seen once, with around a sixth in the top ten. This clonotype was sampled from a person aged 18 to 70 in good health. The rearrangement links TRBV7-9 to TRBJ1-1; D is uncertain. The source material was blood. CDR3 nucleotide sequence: TGTGCCAGCAGCTTCCAGGCTGAAGCTTTCTTT. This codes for CASSFQAEAFF.